These 2 T cell receptor beta chains share one sample of origin, sequenced in a study of cytomegalovirus exposure and HLA in healthy donors. TCRdb keeps only in-frame clones here, not all; method: immunoSEQ multiplex PCR. Found here are tens of thousands of clones, under 95% of them singletons; the top ten hold 2.1%. The sequenced sample was PBMCs. The receptors here all came from a man aged 30 to 39 in good health and CMV-seronegative.

This clone occurred once. The chain has TRBV6-5 and TRBJ2-5, with a weak D call TRBD2 (5 bases). The CDR3 extends over 14 amino acids. Germline V gives CDR1 MNHEY, CDR2 SVGAGI. Deletions cut 1 base from V and 1 base from J, with 7 bases between. CDR3 sequence: CASSYLTSQETQYF. The CDR3 nucleotides read TGTGCCAGCAGTTACTTAACTAGCCAAGAGACCCAGTACTTC.

CDR3 in DNA: TGTGCCAGCAGCTTATCTGGGGACTTGCAGCCCCAGCATTTT. Translated, it gives CASSLSGDLQPQHF. The rearrangement links TRBV7-6 to TRBJ1-5, with D perhaps TRBD1 (5 bases). CDR3 length equals 14 residues. With 2 bases removed from V and 7 bases from J, the gap between germline ends came to 12 bases. In germline, CDR1 is SGHVS, CDR2 FNYEAQ.